This T cell receptor beta chain came from a study of control samples from healthy donors and cancer patients. The table came from immunoSEQ multiplex PCR; TCRdb's copy has only in-frame clones and leaves some out. The repertoire consists of roughly 150,000 clones, with 90% to 95% occurring once and the leading ten covering 0.68%. This clone came up once. From germline, CDR1 is LGHNA and CDR2 YNFKEQ. This CDR3 comprises 13 residues. The ends were cut back, 0 bases at V and 4 bases at J, with 5 bases in the middle. This clonotype was obtained from a woman in her twenties or thirties in good health. This chain joins TRBV4-2 and TRBJ2-3; the D gene is possibly TRBD1 (5 bases). What was sequenced was blood. In DNA form, the CDR3 reads TGTGCCAGCAGCCAAGAGGGGCCAGATACGCAGTATTTT. This sequence encodes CASSQEGPDTQYF.